The table lists the clone carrying this T cell receptor beta chain with a few counts. Its antigen is unknown. Sequenced by immunoSEQ multiplex PCR; TCRdb stores in-frame clones only, minus some. Here the sample spans tens of thousands of clones, about 66% being singletons. Antigen-specific CD4+ T cell clonotypes were called by their expansion after viral peptide-pool culture in ViraFEST. The culture ran for roughly ten days before CD4+ T cells were isolated. Of the BNT162b2 and mRNA-1273 vaccines, participants received two doses of one or the other. The data derive from a study of vaccination effects on CD4 cells after COVID-19. The CDR3 is 13 amino acids. Germline CDR1 reads SGHNT; CDR2 reads YYREEE (reference sequence). The V gene end was trimmed by 3 bases and the J gene end by 7 bases; junction bases not matched to a gene: 6.

The sequencing used CD4+ T cells from PBMCs cultured with SARS-CoV-2 spike peptides, collected after COVID-19 vaccination. This clonotype was sampled from a human donor who received a COVID-19 vaccine. The chain employs TRBV5-4 and TRBJ2-5; 7 bases match TRBD1. The CDR3, as DNA: TGTGCCAGCAGCTGGACAGGTGTCGGGACCCAGTACTTC. As protein: CASSWTGVGTQYF.